This T cell receptor beta chain was profiled in a study of radiation and T cells in renal cell carcinoma. Study-wide findings and caveats: In blood, top tumor clones expanded by 2 weeks, shrinking by 4. Baseline intratumoral clonotype presence is unknown without pretreatment biopsies.

Assay used: immunoSEQ multiplex PCR; TCRdb lists only in-frame clones, some missing. Among around 99,000 clones listed, approximately 80% were seen once. Concerning this clone itself: Its antigen is not known.

The CDR3 runs 16 residues. V lost 2 bases to trimming and J lost 5 bases; unmatched junction nucleotides: 8. Germline CDR1 KGHSH, CDR2 LQKENI. Time point: blood 4 weeks post-SBRT, at nephrectomy. The treatment was: 15 Gy SBRT to primary tumor, nephrectomy 4 weeks later. The chain recombines TRBV18 with TRBJ2-5, with 10 nucleotides matching TRBD2. The input for sequencing was blood, taken from a patient whose treatment included radiotherapy and nephrectomy. This TCR derives from a man between 60 and 75 years old with renal cell carcinoma. The CDR3 bases are TGTGCCAGCTCACCATTCTCTAGCGGGGGCGGTGAGACCCAGTACTTC. Protein: CASSPFSSGGGETQYF. Drawing the rest from reference TRBV18 and TRBJ2-5, the complete variable domain is NAGVMQNPRHLVRRRGQEARLRCSPMKGHSHVYWYRQLPEEGLKFMVYLQKENIIDESGMPKERFSAEFPKEGPSILRIQQVVRGDSAAYFCASSPFSSGGGETQYFGPGTRLLVL.